The 29 T cell receptor beta chains given below trace back to one sample, sequenced in a study of blood T cell repertoires in COVID-19. Clones were read by immunoSEQ multiplex PCR, and TCRdb kept only the in-frame ones, dropping some. This sample has 98,000 or so clones, with over 65% found just once. The sequenced sample consisted of peripheral blood. All receptors come from a man in his 60s with acute or convalescent COVID-19.

The V call is TRBV5-8, the J call TRBJ1-5; no firm D call. Germline V lookup: CDR1 SGHTS, CDR2 YDEGEE. The CDR3 has 16 amino acids. Deletions cut 0 bases from V and 1 base from J, with 11 bases between. Here the CDR3 reads CASSLARGRSNQPQHF. CDR3 DNA sequence: TGTGCCAGCAGCTTGGCTCGGGGTAGGAGCAATCAGCCCCAGCATTTT.

The rearrangement joins TRBV10-3 to TRBJ2-7, with D perhaps TRBD1 (6 bases). CDR3 length: 13 amino acids. Per the germline V gene, CDR1 is ENHRY and CDR2 is SYGVKD. Trimming took 8 bases from V and 6 from J, leaving 17 bases between them. CDR3 nucleotides: TGTGCCATCGCCCAGGGACAAGAATCCGAGCAGTACTTC. It yields the protein CAIAQGQESEQYF.

Here the CDR3 DNA reads TGCGCCAGCAGTGAGTGGCAGGGGATAGCGGGAACAACGAACACCGGGGAGCTGTTTTTT. It encodes CASSEWQGIAGTTNTGELFF. This chain links TRBV10-1 with TRBJ2-2; TRBD2 matches 8 bases. After removal of 1 base from V and 0 bases from J, the junction contained 13 bases not matched to a gene. Per germline, CDR1 WNHNN and CDR2 SYGVQD (reference sequence). This CDR3 region has 20 residues.

The sample holds a few counts of this clone. The chain uses TRBV4-3 and TRBJ1-2; D unresolved. CDR3 length: 14 residues. CDR1 is LGHNA and CDR2 is YSLEER in the germline V gene. V was cut by 7 bases and J by 5 bases, with 17 bases left in between. This CDR3 is CASTTRGAGYGYTF. The CDR3 bases are TGCGCCAGCACCACCCGAGGTGCGGGATATGGCTACACCTTC.

The CDR3 spells CAISEREAYEQYV. CDR3 nucleotides: TGTGCCATCAGTGAGCGGGAGGCCTACGAGCAGTACGTC. This chain connects TRBV10-3 to TRBJ2-7; 7 bases agree with TRBD2. CDR3 length: 13 amino acids. The V gene end was trimmed by 2 bases and the J gene end by 2 bases; junction bases not matched to a gene: 0. CDR1 and CDR2 (germline): ENHRY, SYGVKD.

J is TRBJ1-3 and V is TRBV6-1, with D uncertain. CDR1 and CDR2 from the germline V gene are MNHNS and SASEGT. Trimming removed 1 base at V and 2 bases at J, with 6 bases between. The CDR3 covers 14 residues. The CDR3 sequence: CASSEVQTGNTIYF. The CDR3 DNA reads TGTGCCAGCAGTGAAGTACAAACTGGAAACACCATATATTTT.

This clone showed up just once. The chain carries TRBV14 and TRBJ1-1, with TRBD1 as a possible D gene (5 bases). The CDR3 totals 13 residues. Germline V gene sequence: CDR1 SGHDN, CDR2 FVKESK. Trimming left V 2 bases short and J 5 bases short, with 9 bases between. The CDR3 loop reads CASSQPDSTEAFF. The DNA of the CDR3 is TGTGCCAGCAGCCAACCCGACAGTACTGAAGCTTTCTTT.

This chain connects TRBV5-1 to TRBJ1-1, with a weak D call TRBD1 (5 bases). This CDR3 has 15 amino acids. Germline assignment: CDR1 SGHRS and CDR2 YFSETQ. V shed 2 bases and J shed 5 bases, with 16 bases lying between them. CDR3 DNA: TGCGCCAGCAGCTTTAGGCCAGGGCTAACAACTGAAGCTTTCTTT. Its translation is CASSFRPGLTTEAFF. Filled out from reference TRBV5-1 and TRBJ1-1, the complete variable domain reads KAGVTQTPRYLIKTRGQQVTLSCSPISGHRSVSWYQQTPGQGLQFLFEYFSETQRNKGNFPGRFSGRQFSNSRSEMNVSTLELGDSALYLCASSFRPGLTTEAFFGQGTRLTVV.

This chain connects TRBV28 to TRBJ1-1, with TRBD1 matching over 7 bases. The V gene end was trimmed by 11 bases and the J gene end by 4 bases; junction bases not matched to a gene: 13. This CDR3 is built from 14 residues. The germline V gene encodes CDR1 MDHEN and CDR2 SYDVKM. The chain's CDR3 is CALRAGGRGTEAFF. DNA of the CDR3: TGTGCCTTGAGGGCAGGGGGTCGGGGCACTGAAGCTTTCTTT.

This clone was picked up a small number of times. The V gene is TRBV7-9, the J gene TRBJ2-7; TRBD2 matches at 12 bases. The CDR3 has 15 amino acids. Trimming cost V 5 bases and J 5 bases; bases outside gene matches: 7. Germline V gene lookup returns CDR1 SEHNR and CDR2 FQNEAQ (reference sequence). CDR3 residues: CASSRTSGVMDEQYF. In nucleotides, the CDR3 is TGTGCCAGCAGCCGGACTAGCGGGGTTATGGACGAGCAGTACTTC. The full variable domain, completed using reference TRBV7-9 and TRBJ2-7, is DTGVSQNPRHKITKRGQNVTFRCDPISEHNRLYWYRQTLGQGPEFLTYFQNEAQLEKSRLLSDRFSAERPKGSFSTLEIQRTEQGDSAMYLCASSRTSGVMDEQYFGPGTRLTVT.

This clone was found many times. V and J are TRBV9 and TRBJ1-3; unclear D gene. This CDR3 is 20 amino acids long. Germline V gene sequence: CDR1 SGDLS, CDR2 YYNGEE. The V gene lost 0 bases and the J gene lost 0 bases, with 22 bases spanning the gap. CDR3 in amino acids: CASSVGMLRRAASSGNTIYF. DNA for the CDR3: TGTGCCAGCAGCGTAGGGATGTTGAGGAGGGCTGCCTCCTCTGGAAACACCATATATTTT. The full variable domain, its missing parts supplied by reference TRBV9 and TRBJ1-3, is DSGVTQTPKHLITATGQRVTLRCSPRSGDLSVYWYQQSLDQGLQFLIQYYNGEERAKGNILERFSAQQFPDLHSELNLSSLELGDSALYFCASSVGMLRRAASSGNTIYFGEGSWLTVV.

The chain has TRBV2 and TRBJ2-4, with 9 nucleotides matching TRBD2. V was clipped by 4 bases and J by 5 bases; unmatched bases: 6. Germline CDR1 reads SNHLY; CDR2 reads FYNNEI. The CDR3 runs to 15 residues. CDR3 residues: CASSAAGGRENIQYF. DNA for the CDR3: TGTGCCAGCAGTGCGGCGGGAGGGCGGGAAAACATTCAGTACTTC.

The V gene is TRBV10-1, the J gene TRBJ2-1; D ambiguous. The CDR3 length is 15 residues. The germline V gene encodes CDR1 WNHNN and CDR2 SYGVQD (reference sequence). The V gene lost 2 bases and the J gene lost 8 bases, with 16 bases spanning the gap. CDR3 in DNA: TGCGCCAGCAGTGAGAATAGCAATCTCCGGGATGAGCAGTTCTTC. Its protein product is CASSENSNLRDEQFF.

The chain combines TRBV25-1 with TRBJ1-2; 8 bases are a match to TRBD1. The CDR3 is 17 residues long. V gave up 5 bases and J gave up 3 bases; unmatched junction bases: 14. The germline gives CDR1 MGHDK, CDR2 SYGVNS. CDR3 DNA sequence: TGTGCCAGCAGTATCCTGGGACAGGTCTACGGGTACTATGGCTACACCTTC. This codes for CASSILGQVYGYYGYTF.

The chain recombines TRBV5-1 with TRBJ1-5; possibly TRBD1 for D (6 bases). Germline loops: CDR1 SGHRS, CDR2 YFSETQ. The V gene lost 0 bases and the J gene lost 8 bases, with 9 bases spanning the gap. This CDR3 has 13 amino acids. CDR3 nucleotides: TGCGCCAGCAGCTTGGACAGGGACAAGCCCCAGCATTTT. Amino acid sequence: CASSLDRDKPQHF.

The rearrangement uses TRBV5-1 and TRBJ2-7; a possible D gene is TRBD1 (5 bases). Trimming took off 0 bases at V and 0 bases at J, with 7 bases between the two ends. CDR1 is SGHRS, CDR2 YFSETQ, per germline. The CDR3 contains 14 residues. The CDR3 reads CASSLGQRSYEQYF. CDR3 in DNA: TGCGCCAGCAGCTTGGGACAGCGCTCCTACGAGCAGTACTTC. The whole variable domain, filled in from reference TRBV5-1 and TRBJ2-7, reads KAGVTQTPRYLIKTRGQQVTLSCSPISGHRSVSWYQQTPGQGLQFLFEYFSETQRNKGNFPGRFSGRQFSNSRSEMNVSTLELGDSALYLCASSLGQRSYEQYFGPGTRLTVT.

This chain links TRBV10-1 with TRBJ1-4; perhaps TRBD1 as D (6 bases). V was pared by 7 bases and J by 4 bases, with 10 bases between. The germline CDR1 and CDR2 sequences are WNHNN and SYGVQD (reference sequence). This CDR3 region has 13 residues. The CDR3 region has the DNA TGCGCCAGCACTAGGACAGATAATGAAAAACTGTTTTTT. Translation: CASTRTDNEKLFF.

The CDR3 nucleotides read TGTGCCAGCCGGGGAGGTTTGTACGATCAGCCCCAGCATTTT. Protein: CASRGGLYDQPQHF. The chain recombines TRBV2 with TRBJ1-5; no firm D call. The CDR3 totals 14 residues. Germline values: CDR1 SNHLY, CDR2 FYNNEI. V lost 8 bases, J lost 5 bases, and 16 bases lay in between.

The chain couples TRBV6-5 to TRBJ2-1; TRBD2 is a possible D gene (5 bases). From germline, CDR1 is MNHEY and CDR2 SVGAGI. V lost 1 base to trimming and J lost 7 bases, with 11 bases between them. This CDR3 has 14 residues. The CDR3 bases are TGTGCCAGCAGTTACTTCGACCGAGGGAATGAGCAGTTCTTC. This gives the protein CASSYFDRGNEQFF.

The rearrangement links TRBV11-2 to TRBJ2-7, with D possibly being TRBD1 (5 bases). The CDR3 has 14 residues. CDR1 and CDR2 (germline): SGHAT, FQNNGV. Trimming took off 5 bases at V and 2 bases at J, with 13 bases between the two ends. CDR3 in DNA: TGTGCCAGCAGCCAGGGCGCGGTTACCTACGAGCAGTACTTC. Protein sequence: CASSQGAVTYEQYF.

This clone showed up just a few times. The chain carries TRBV18 and TRBJ1-1; TRBD1 might be the D (6 bases). Germline values: CDR1 KGHSH, CDR2 LQKENI. This CDR3 region has 13 residues. Trimming removed 5 bases at V and 1 base at J, with 8 bases between. DNA for the CDR3: TGTGCCAGCTCAACGACAGGGAACACTGAAGCTTTCTTT. Its protein is CASSTTGNTEAFF. The entire variable domain, with the rest obtained from reference TRBV18 and TRBJ1-1, is as follows: NAGVMQNPRHLVRRRGQEARLRCSPMKGHSHVYWYRQLPEEGLKFMVYLQKENIIDESGMPKERFSAEFPKEGPSILRIQQVVRGDSAAYFCASSTTGNTEAFFGQGTRLTVV.

V is TRBV7-9 and J is TRBJ1-5; D not resolved. Germline V gives CDR1 SEHNR, CDR2 FQNEAQ (reference sequence). The CDR3 spans 15 residues. The V and J ends lost 5 bases and 0 bases respectively, with 11 bases between them. This CDR3 is CASSIGSHSNQPQHF. The CDR3 DNA reads TGTGCCAGCAGCATCGGGAGCCATAGCAATCAGCCCCAGCATTTT. The full variable domain, completed using reference TRBV7-9 and TRBJ1-5, is DTGVSQNPRHKITKRGQNVTFRCDPISEHNRLYWYRQTLGQGPEFLTYFQNEAQLEKSRLLSDRFSAERPKGSFSTLEIQRTEQGDSAMYLCASSIGSHSNQPQHFGDGTRLSIL.

The rearrangement joins TRBV5-1 to TRBJ2-7, with 12 nucleotides matching TRBD2. The CDR3 totals 16 residues. J lost 4 bases, V lost 0 bases, and 5 bases had no gene match. Germline CDR1 is SGHRS and CDR2 is YFSETQ. The CDR3 spells CASSLGTSGTSYEQYF. The CDR3, as DNA: TGCGCCAGCAGCTTGGGGACTAGCGGGACTTCTTACGAGCAGTACTTC.

This clone was detected only a few times. The chain couples TRBV13 to TRBJ1-1; D uncertain. Germline V CDR1 and CDR2: PRHDT, FYEKMQ (reference sequence). The CDR3 is made up of 13 amino acids. V lost 4 bases and J 5 bases, leaving 11 bases between the germline ends. In nucleotides, the CDR3 is TGTGCCAGCAGCTCGACACAGTTAACTGAAGCTTTCTTT. This sequence encodes CASSSTQLTEAFF.

V is TRBV5-4 and J is TRBJ2-7, with TRBD1 as a possible D gene (6 bases). This CDR3 has 13 residues. Germline values: CDR1 SGHNT, CDR2 YYREEE (reference sequence). The V and J ends lost 0 bases and 2 bases respectively, with 6 bases between them. CDR3 in amino acids: CASSLEGAYEQYF. For the CDR3, the DNA is TGTGCCAGCAGCTTGGAGGGGGCCTACGAGCAGTACTTC.

The genes are TRBV11-1 and TRBJ2-1; D perhaps matches TRBD2 (6 bases). V was clipped by 4 bases and J by 9 bases, with 13 bases between them. This CDR3 comprises 13 residues. Germline CDR1 SGHAT, CDR2 FQDESV (reference sequence). CDR3 loop: CASSSMLASEQFF. The CDR3 nucleotides read TGTGCCAGCAGCTCCATGCTAGCGTCTGAGCAGTTCTTC.

The chain links TRBV12-3 or TRBV12-4 to TRBJ1-1; D call uncertain. This CDR3 region has 13 residues. Trimming took 2 bases from V and 1 from J, leaving 5 bases between them. CDR3 nucleotides: TGTGCCAGCAGTTTACGACAGAACACTGAAGCTTTCTTT. It is translated as CASSLRQNTEAFF.

The chain is built from TRBV7-8 and TRBJ1-2; 8 bases map to TRBD1. The junction had 3 bases not matched to a gene; V was cut back by 1 base and J by 5 bases. This CDR3 region has 14 residues. Germline-derived CDR1 and CDR2 are SGHVS and FQNEAQ. For the CDR3, the DNA is TGTGCCAGCAGCTTAGGAACAGGGGGGTATGGCTACACCTTC. The encoded protein is CASSLGTGGYGYTF.

The rearrangement uses TRBV11-3 and TRBJ2-2, with a possible D match to TRBD1 (6 bases). CDR3 size: 15 residues. CDR1 is SGHNT, CDR2 YENEEA, per germline. Trimming pared 4 bases from V and 4 bases from J, leaving 13 bases between. The CDR3: CASSSQGKPTGELFF. The CDR3 nucleotides are TGTGCCAGCAGCTCACAGGGCAAGCCCACCGGGGAGCTGTTTTTT.